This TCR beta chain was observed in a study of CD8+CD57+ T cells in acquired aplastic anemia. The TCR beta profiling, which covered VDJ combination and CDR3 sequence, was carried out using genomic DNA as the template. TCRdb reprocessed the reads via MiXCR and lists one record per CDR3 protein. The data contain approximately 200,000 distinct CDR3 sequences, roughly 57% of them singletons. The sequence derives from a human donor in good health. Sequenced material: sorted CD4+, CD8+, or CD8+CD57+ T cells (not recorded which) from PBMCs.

Here the CDR3 reads CASTDRGRNYGYTF. DNA for the CDR3: TGTGCCAGTACGGACAGGGGTAGAAACTATGGCTACACCTTC. The chain combines TRBV7-3 with TRBJ1-2, with 9 bases that match TRBD1. Trimming cost V 9 bases and J 2 bases; bases outside gene matches: 7. This CDR3 comprises 14 residues. Germline V lookup: CDR1 SGHTA, CDR2 FQGTGA.